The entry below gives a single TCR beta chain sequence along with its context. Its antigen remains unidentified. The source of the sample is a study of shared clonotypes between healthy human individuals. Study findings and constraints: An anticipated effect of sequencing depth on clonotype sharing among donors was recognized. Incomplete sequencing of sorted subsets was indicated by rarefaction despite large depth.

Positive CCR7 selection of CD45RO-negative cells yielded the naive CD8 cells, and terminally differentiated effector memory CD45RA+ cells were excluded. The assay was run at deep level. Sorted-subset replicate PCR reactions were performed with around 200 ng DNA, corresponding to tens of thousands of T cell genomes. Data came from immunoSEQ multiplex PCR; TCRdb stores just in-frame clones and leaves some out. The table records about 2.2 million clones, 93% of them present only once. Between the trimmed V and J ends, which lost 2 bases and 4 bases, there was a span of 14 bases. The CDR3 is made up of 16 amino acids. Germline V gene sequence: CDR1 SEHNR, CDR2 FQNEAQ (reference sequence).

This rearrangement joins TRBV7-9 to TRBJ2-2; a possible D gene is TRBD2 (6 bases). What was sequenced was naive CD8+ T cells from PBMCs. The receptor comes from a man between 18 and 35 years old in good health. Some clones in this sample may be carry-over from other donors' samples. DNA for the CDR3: TGTGCCAGCAGCTTATTTCCGGGAGTCGGCACCGGGGAGCTGTTTTTT. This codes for CASSLFPGVGTGELFF. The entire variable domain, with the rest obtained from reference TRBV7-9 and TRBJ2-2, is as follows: DTGVSQNPRHKITKRGQNVTFRCDPISEHNRLYWYRQTLGQGPEFLTYFQNEAQLEKSRLLSDRFSAERPKGSFSTLEIQRTEQGDSAMYLCASSLFPGVGTGELFFGEGSRLTVL.